The rows below give T cell receptor beta chains drawn from one sample of a study of beta chain features in type 1 diabetes. Repertoires were generated with immunoSEQ multiplex PCR, while TCRdb's copy carries only in-frame clones and drops some. The sample consists of about 44,000 clones, about half of them appearing once. Input material: Tregs from blood. The receptor source for this set is a woman aged 18-35 years in good health. CDR3s include the opening cysteine and the closing phenylalanine or tryptophan. Each record gives: J gene, D gene, clone size, V gene, CDR3 protein, CDR3 DNA. A D gene is named only where the DNA matches it firmly. Where a row states a size, it is once, few, many or the class of an expanded clone; other rows omit it.

J gene: TRBJ2-3; D gene: .; clone size: few; V gene: TRBV6-1; CDR3 protein: CASSEAGDTQYF; CDR3 DNA: TGTGCCAGCAGTGAGGCGGGAGATACGCAGTATTTT
J gene: TRBJ1-2; D gene: .; clone size: medium-sized; V gene: TRBV19; CDR3 protein: CASRPREGYGYTF; CDR3 DNA: TGTGCCAGTAGACCCAGGGAGGGCTATGGCTACACCTTC
J gene: TRBJ1-5; D gene: .; clone size: .; V gene: TRBV28; CDR3 protein: CASSPPDRFQPQHF; CDR3 DNA: TGTGCCAGCAGCCCCCCCGACAGGTTTCAGCCCCAGCATTTT
J gene: TRBJ1-1; D gene: TRBD1; clone size: few; V gene: TRBV7-3; CDR3 protein: CASSFLGQPNTEAFF; CDR3 DNA: TGTGCCAGCAGCTTTTTGGGACAGCCGAACACTGAAGCTTTCTTT
J gene: TRBJ1-1; D gene: .; clone size: .; V gene: TRBV5-5; CDR3 protein: CASGLEGGYPEAFF; CDR3 DNA: TGTGCCAGCGGACTGGAGGGTGGGTACCCTGAAGCTTTCTTT
J gene: TRBJ2-3; D gene: TRBD2; clone size: .; V gene: TRBV5-6; CDR3 protein: CASSLGLAGGLGTQYF; CDR3 DNA: TGTGCCAGCAGCTTGGGACTAGCGGGAGGGCTGGGAACGCAGTATTTT
J gene: TRBJ2-5; D gene: .; clone size: medium-sized; V gene: TRBV19; CDR3 protein: CASSKGQSYQETQYF; CDR3 DNA: TGTGCCAGTAGTAAAGGACAATCGTACCAAGAGACCCAGTACTTC
J gene: TRBJ1-4; D gene: TRBD1; clone size: .; V gene: TRBV19; CDR3 protein: CASKDRAANEKLFF; CDR3 DNA: TGTGCCAGTAAGGACAGGGCTGCTAATGAAAAACTGTTTTTT
J gene: TRBJ1-1; D gene: TRBD1; clone size: .; V gene: TRBV7-3; CDR3 protein: CASSLAGGSNTEAFF; CDR3 DNA: TGTGCCAGCAGCTTAGCAGGGGGCTCCAACACTGAAGCTTTCTTT
J gene: TRBJ2-5; D gene: .; clone size: .; V gene: TRBV28; CDR3 protein: CASSFAGAQETQYF; CDR3 DNA: TGTGCCAGCAGTTTTGCAGGGGCTCAAGAGACCCAGTACTTC
J gene: TRBJ2-1; D gene: .; clone size: .; V gene: TRBV11-2; CDR3 protein: CASTLGVWSDEQFF; CDR3 DNA: TGTGCCAGCACCCTAGGGGTGTGGAGCGATGAGCAGTTCTTC
J gene: TRBJ1-1; D gene: .; clone size: .; V gene: TRBV10-3; CDR3 protein: CAISETGTDTEAFF; CDR3 DNA: TGTGCCATCAGTGAGACAGGGACGGACACTGAAGCTTTCTTT
J gene: TRBJ2-4; D gene: .; clone size: few; V gene: TRBV28; CDR3 protein: CASSLWGGGYKNIQYF; CDR3 DNA: TGTGCCAGCAGTTTATGGGGAGGGGGATACAAAAACATTCAGTACTTC
J gene: TRBJ1-2; D gene: .; clone size: .; V gene: TRBV7-2; CDR3 protein: CASSYPGQRSGYTF; CDR3 DNA: TGTGCCAGCAGTTACCCCGGACAGAGAAGTGGCTACACCTTC
J gene: TRBJ1-1; D gene: .; clone size: .; V gene: TRBV15; CDR3 protein: CATSRDRGRTEAFF; CDR3 DNA: TGTGCCACCAGCAGAGATCGGGGTCGGACTGAAGCTTTCTTT
J gene: TRBJ2-7; D gene: .; clone size: .; V gene: TRBV2; CDR3 protein: CASSDRVYEQYF; CDR3 DNA: TGTGCCAGCAGTGACAGGGTTTACGAGCAGTACTTC
J gene: TRBJ2-1; D gene: TRBD2; clone size: .; V gene: TRBV29-1; CDR3 protein: CSVEITGGANEQFF; CDR3 DNA: TGCAGCGTTGAGATAACGGGAGGCGCCAATGAGCAGTTCTTC
J gene: TRBJ1-1; D gene: .; clone size: few; V gene: TRBV7-2; CDR3 protein: CASSFRGIVNTEAFF; CDR3 DNA: TGTGCCAGCAGCTTTAGGGGAATAGTGAACACTGAAGCTTTCTTT
J gene: TRBJ1-2; D gene: .; clone size: few; V gene: TRBV28; CDR3 protein: CASSRGQTVNHGYTF; CDR3 DNA: TGTGCCAGCAGTCGCGGACAGACAGTGAATCATGGCTACACCTTC
J gene: TRBJ1-4; D gene: .; clone size: medium-sized; V gene: TRBV10-3; CDR3 protein: CAISVNEKLFF; CDR3 DNA: TGTGCCATCAGCGTTAATGAAAAACTGTTTTTT
J gene: TRBJ2-3; D gene: .; clone size: .; V gene: TRBV2; CDR3 protein: CATKLTDTQYF; CDR3 DNA: TGTGCCACCAAACTCACAGATACGCAGTATTTT
J gene: TRBJ2-7; D gene: TRBD2; clone size: .; V gene: TRBV10-3; CDR3 protein: CAISDRAGPREQYF; CDR3 DNA: TGTGCCATCAGTGATCGAGCGGGACCGAGGGAGCAGTACTTC
J gene: TRBJ2-7; D gene: .; clone size: .; V gene: TRBV5-1; CDR3 protein: CASSPQGLTSYEQYF; CDR3 DNA: TGCGCCAGCAGCCCTCAGGGGTTAACCTCCTACGAGCAGTACTTC
J gene: TRBJ1-3; D gene: .; clone size: medium-sized; V gene: TRBV10-3; CDR3 protein: CAIRRGIGGNTIYF; CDR3 DNA: TGTGCCATCAGGAGGGGAATAGGAGGGAACACCATATATTTT
J gene: TRBJ1-4; D gene: TRBD1; clone size: .; V gene: TRBV11-2; CDR3 protein: CASSRRRGQITTNEKLFF; CDR3 DNA: TGTGCCAGCAGCCGCAGGAGGGGACAGATTACAACTAATGAAAAACTGTTTTTT
J gene: TRBJ2-1; D gene: .; clone size: .; V gene: TRBV4-3; CDR3 protein: CASSQYAASSYNEQFF; CDR3 DNA: TGCGCCAGCAGCCAATATGCGGCGAGCTCCTACAATGAGCAGTTCTTC
J gene: TRBJ2-7; D gene: .; clone size: .; V gene: TRBV10-3; CDR3 protein: CAISDGTTYEQYF; CDR3 DNA: TGTGCCATCAGTGACGGGACAACCTACGAGCAGTACTTC
J gene: TRBJ1-5; D gene: TRBD1; clone size: .; V gene: TRBV30; CDR3 protein: CAWSVPGQSQPQHF; CDR3 DNA: TGTGCCTGGAGTGTACCGGGACAGAGTCAGCCCCAGCATTTT
J gene: TRBJ2-5; D gene: .; clone size: .; V gene: TRBV11-1; CDR3 protein: CASSLGWQQETQYF; CDR3 DNA: TGTGCCAGCAGCTTAGGGTGGCAGCAAGAGACCCAGTACTTC
J gene: TRBJ2-5; D gene: TRBD1; clone size: .; V gene: TRBV19; CDR3 protein: CASSTRQGNQETQYF; CDR3 DNA: TGTGCCAGTAGTACCCGACAGGGGAATCAAGAGACCCAGTACTTC
J gene: TRBJ1-6; D gene: .; clone size: .; V gene: TRBV29-1; CDR3 protein: CSVKRGGNSPLHF; CDR3 DNA: TGCAGCGTCAAACGGGGGGGTAATTCACCCCTCCACTTT
J gene: TRBJ1-1; D gene: .; clone size: .; V gene: TRBV5-4; CDR3 protein: CASGRGSMNTEAFF; CDR3 DNA: TGTGCCAGCGGGCGTGGCAGCATGAACACTGAAGCTTTCTTT
J gene: TRBJ1-2; D gene: .; clone size: few; V gene: TRBV28; CDR3 protein: CASSIGLGGYGYTF; CDR3 DNA: TGTGCCAGCAGTATAGGACTGGGAGGCTATGGCTACACCTTC
J gene: TRBJ2-6; D gene: TRBD1; clone size: .; V gene: TRBV7-9; CDR3 protein: CAAGTGIVSGANVLTF; CDR3 DNA: TGTGCCGCAGGGACAGGGATAGTCTCTGGGGCCAACGTCCTGACTTTC
J gene: TRBJ2-5; D gene: .; clone size: few; V gene: TRBV7-3; CDR3 protein: CASSLTRQETQYF; CDR3 DNA: TGTGCCAGCAGCTTAACCAGGCAAGAGACCCAGTACTTC
J gene: TRBJ1-1; D gene: .; clone size: .; V gene: TRBV5-1; CDR3 protein: CASSLGGRVRNTEAFF; CDR3 DNA: TGCGCCAGCAGCTTGGGGGGCAGGGTAAGGAACACTGAAGCTTTCTTT
J gene: TRBJ2-1; D gene: TRBD2; clone size: .; V gene: TRBV11-2; CDR3 protein: CASNPAGLMNEQFF; CDR3 DNA: TGTGCCAGCAACCCAGCGGGACTTATGAATGAGCAGTTCTTC
J gene: TRBJ1-2; D gene: TRBD1; clone size: few; V gene: TRBV5-1; CDR3 protein: CASSLGQVNYGYTF; CDR3 DNA: TGCGCCAGCAGCTTAGGACAGGTTAACTATGGCTACACCTTC
J gene: TRBJ2-1; D gene: TRBD2; clone size: .; V gene: TRBV7-2; CDR3 protein: CASSLVVSGRAGNEQFF; CDR3 DNA: TGTGCCAGCAGCTTAGTCGTTAGCGGGAGGGCCGGCAATGAGCAGTTCTTC
J gene: TRBJ1-1; D gene: .; clone size: once; V gene: TRBV15; CDR3 protein: CATSRVAGRGTEAFF; CDR3 DNA: TGTGCCACCAGCAGAGTGGCGGGCAGGGGCACTGAAGCTTTCTTT
J gene: TRBJ2-1; D gene: .; clone size: .; V gene: TRBV7-2; CDR3 protein: CASRWEWGEQFF; CDR3 DNA: TGTGCCAGCAGGTGGGAGTGGGGTGAGCAGTTCTTC
J gene: TRBJ2-1; D gene: TRBD2; clone size: .; V gene: TRBV14; CDR3 protein: CASSQFRLAVYSYNEQFF; CDR3 DNA: TGTGCCAGCAGCCAATTTCGACTAGCGGTATACTCCTACAATGAGCAGTTCTTC
J gene: TRBJ1-1; D gene: .; clone size: .; V gene: TRBV30; CDR3 protein: CASLRTRTNTEAFF; CDR3 DNA: TGTGCCTCGCTCCGGACTAGGACGAACACTGAGGCTTTCTTT
J gene: TRBJ2-1; D gene: TRBD1; clone size: .; V gene: TRBV6-6; CDR3 protein: CASSAPLGQGNNEQFF; CDR3 DNA: TGTGCCAGCAGCGCCCCGTTGGGACAGGGGAACAATGAGCAGTTCTTC
J gene: TRBJ2-7; D gene: TRBD2; clone size: few; V gene: TRBV30; CDR3 protein: CAWSVRLAGDKSYEQYF; CDR3 DNA: TGTGCCTGGAGTGTACGGCTAGCGGGAGACAAGTCCTACGAGCAGTACTTC
J gene: TRBJ2-7; D gene: .; clone size: .; V gene: TRBV27; CDR3 protein: CASSSYSSYEQYF; CDR3 DNA: TGTGCCAGCAGTTCATACAGTTCCTACGAGCAGTACTTC
J gene: TRBJ2-2; D gene: .; clone size: .; V gene: TRBV5-1; CDR3 protein: CASSPERGGHTGELFF; CDR3 DNA: TGCGCCAGCAGCCCTGAAAGGGGTGGGCACACCGGGGAGCTGTTTTTT
J gene: TRBJ1-3; D gene: .; clone size: .; V gene: TRBV30; CDR3 protein: CAWSVQGGRNTIYF; CDR3 DNA: TGTGCCTGGAGTGTGCAAGGGGGTAGAAACACCATATATTTT
J gene: TRBJ2-3; D gene: TRBD1; clone size: .; V gene: TRBV5-1; CDR3 protein: CASSLVPVTGTTDTQYF; CDR3 DNA: TGCGCCAGCAGCTTGGTACCCGTGACAGGGACGACAGATACGCAGTATTTT
J gene: TRBJ2-1; D gene: TRBD1; clone size: .; V gene: TRBV5-4; CDR3 protein: CASSWGQGANNEQFF; CDR3 DNA: TGTGCCAGCAGTTGGGGACAGGGGGCCAACAATGAGCAGTTCTTC
J gene: TRBJ2-6; D gene: .; clone size: few; V gene: TRBV11-2; CDR3 protein: CASSSSLWANVLTF; CDR3 DNA: TGTGCCAGCAGCTCCTCGTTGTGGGCCAACGTCCTGACTTTC